Shown below are 4 T cell receptor beta chains from a single sample sequenced in a study of blood T cell repertoires in COVID-19. Clones were sequenced by immunoSEQ multiplex PCR, and TCRdb holds only the in-frame ones, with some missing. Among 110,000 to 150,000 clones listed, about four fifths were seen once. Sequences were obtained from peripheral blood. The receptor source for this set is a human donor in a cohort sampled during active COVID-19.

The chain couples TRBV5-4 to TRBJ1-1; perhaps TRBD1 as D (6 bases). The CDR3 totals 14 residues. V dropped 3 bases and J dropped 1 base, with 10 bases sitting between them. CDR1 and CDR2 from the germline V gene are SGHNT and YYREEE (reference sequence). CDR3 sequence: CASSWGLANTEAFF. The CDR3 nucleotides are TGTGCCAGCAGCTGGGGGCTTGCGAACACTGAAGCTTTCTTT.

CDR3 region: CASGDSVSYTQYF. The CDR3 DNA reads TGTGCCAGCGGCGACTCGGTGTCATATACGCAGTATTTT. The chain combines TRBV2 with TRBJ2-3; D is uncertain. Germline assignment: CDR1 SNHLY and CDR2 FYNNEI. This CDR3 has 13 amino acids. V shed 8 bases and J shed 7 bases, with 16 bases lying between them.

The rearrangement links TRBV9 to TRBJ1-1, with D maybe TRBD1 (6 bases). Germline lookup yields CDR1 SGDLS and CDR2 YYNGEE. The CDR3 is made up of 16 amino acids. V was trimmed by 0 bases and J by 0 bases, leaving 12 bases between them. The CDR3: CASSVEGDTMNTEAFF. DNA for the CDR3: TGTGCCAGCAGCGTAGAGGGGGACACCATGAACACTGAAGCTTTCTTT.

The genes are TRBV3-1 (or the pseudogene TRBV3-2) and TRBJ2-1; 9 bases line up with TRBD1. After removal of 1 base from V and 8 bases from J, the junction contained 3 bases not matched to a gene. Germline assignment: CDR1 LGHDT and CDR2 YNNKEL (reference sequence). This CDR3 spans 14 amino acids. CDR3 in DNA: TGTGCCAGCAGCCAAGGGGACAGGGCGGATGAGCAGTTCTTC. It is translated as CASSQGDRADEQFF.